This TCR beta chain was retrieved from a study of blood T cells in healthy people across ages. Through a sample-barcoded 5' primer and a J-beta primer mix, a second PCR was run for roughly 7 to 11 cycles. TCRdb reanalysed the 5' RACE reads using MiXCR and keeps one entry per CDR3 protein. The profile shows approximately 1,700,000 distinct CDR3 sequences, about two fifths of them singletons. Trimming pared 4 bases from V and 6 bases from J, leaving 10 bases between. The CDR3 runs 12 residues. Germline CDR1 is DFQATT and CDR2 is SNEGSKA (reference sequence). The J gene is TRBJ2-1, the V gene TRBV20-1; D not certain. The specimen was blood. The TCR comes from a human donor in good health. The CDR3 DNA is TGCAGTGCTACCCAACCCGTCAATGAGCAGTTCTTC. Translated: CSATQPVNEQFF.